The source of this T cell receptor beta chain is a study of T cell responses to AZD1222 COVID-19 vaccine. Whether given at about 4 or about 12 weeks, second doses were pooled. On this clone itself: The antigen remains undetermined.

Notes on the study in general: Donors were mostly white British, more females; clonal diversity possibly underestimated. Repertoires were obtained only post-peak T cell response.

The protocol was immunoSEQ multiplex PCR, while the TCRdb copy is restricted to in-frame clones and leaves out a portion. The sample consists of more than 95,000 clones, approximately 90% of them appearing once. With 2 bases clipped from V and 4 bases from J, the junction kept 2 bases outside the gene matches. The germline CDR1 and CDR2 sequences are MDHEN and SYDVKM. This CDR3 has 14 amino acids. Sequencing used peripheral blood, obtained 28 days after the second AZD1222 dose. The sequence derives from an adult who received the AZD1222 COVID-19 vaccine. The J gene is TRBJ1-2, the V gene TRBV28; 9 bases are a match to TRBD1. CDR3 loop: CASSLGTGSYGYTF. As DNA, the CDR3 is TGTGCCAGCAGTTTAGGGACAGGGAGCTATGGCTACACCTTC.